This T cell receptor (beta chain) is drawn from a study of cytomegalovirus exposure and HLA in healthy donors. Study-level background: Most genotyped donors, approximately 81% of more than 300, had Caucasian-associated genetic ancestry.

Both 60 Vbeta primers and 13 Jbeta primers went into the PCR. Clones were read by immunoSEQ multiplex PCR, and TCRdb kept only the in-frame ones, dropping some. The data show about 150,000 clones, 60% to 85% seen once. Whole-study results and caveats: Reportedly, TCR beta sequences accurately predicted HLA-A and HLA-B alleles in most subjects. TCR beta V segments were, for the most part, productive about 87% or about 30% of the time in an earlier analysis. In a later analysis, DRB1 alleles had the most associated TCRs; HLA-C alleles the fewest.

Trimming took off 3 bases at V and 4 bases at J, with 14 bases between the two ends. This CDR3 has 14 residues. From germline, CDR1 is GTSNPN and CDR2 SVGIG (reference sequence). On this clone: No antigen is known for it.

The specimen was PBMCs. The TCR originated in a man aged 40-55 years in good health and CMV-seropositive. The J gene is TRBJ2-3, the V gene TRBV30; D might be TRBD1 (6 bases). CDR3 coding DNA: TGTGCCTGGAGGGGACACGCCACTCCAGATACGCAGTATTTT. Translating gives CAWRGHATPDTQYF.